The 16 T cell receptor beta chains given below trace back to one sample, sequenced in a study of CD8 T cells in Susac syndrome. With random hexamers, 0.5 to 1 ug RNA was reverse transcribed. TCRdb re-analysed the immunoSEQ multiplex PCR reads in MiXCR, keeping a single row per CDR3 protein. The sample holds about 90,000 distinct CDR3 sequences; 90% to 95% are singletons and the top ten take 0.25% to 0.4%. The specimen was CD8+ T cells from PBMCs. These receptors all come from a human donor in good health.

In its sample, this clonotype was seen once. The gene calls are TRBV6-6 and TRBJ1-6; no definite D call. Germline lookup yields CDR1 MNHNY and CDR2 SVGAGI (reference sequence). This CDR3 region has 9 residues. V gave up 8 bases and J gave up 11 bases, with 4 bases separating them. DNA of the CDR3: TGTGCCAGCCGCCCACCCCTCCACTTT. This gives the protein CASRPPLHF.

This clonotype was detected once. The rearrangement uses TRBV3-1 and TRBJ2-2, with 10 positions matching TRBD1. The J segment lost 7 bases and the V segment lost 0 bases, leaving 5 bases of the junction unmatched. The CDR3 has 16 amino acids. The germline gives CDR1 LGHDT, CDR2 YNNKEL (reference sequence). The CDR3 protein is CASSQDWTGGVGELFF. For the CDR3, the DNA is TGTGCCAGCAGCCAAGATTGGACAGGGGGAGTCGGGGAGCTGTTTTTT. The whole variable domain, remainder taken from reference TRBV3-1 and TRBJ2-2, is DTAVSQTPKYLVTQMGNDKSIKCEQNLGHDTMYWYKQDSKKFLKIMFSYNNKELIINETVPNRFSPKSPDKAHLNLHINSLELGDSAVYFCASSQDWTGGVGELFFGEGSRLTVL.

This clonotype appeared once. J is TRBJ2-5 and V is TRBV11-1; 7 bases match TRBD1. J lost 3 bases, V lost 1 base, and 2 bases had no gene match. This CDR3 has 14 residues. The germline V gene encodes CDR1 SGHAT and CDR2 FQDESV (reference sequence). The CDR3 here is CASSLVGTEETQYF. CDR3 nucleotides: TGTGCCAGCAGCTTAGTTGGGACAGAAGAGACCCAGTACTTC.

This chain joins TRBV5-1 and TRBJ1-1; D call uncertain. Germline-derived CDR1 and CDR2 are SGHRS and YFSETQ. Trimming stripped 7 bases from V and 1 base from J, with 8 bases between. The CDR3 totals 12 residues. The CDR3 loop reads CASGPGNTEAFF. CDR3 DNA: TGCGCCAGCGGACCGGGGAACACTGAAGCTTTCTTT. Combining the CDR3 with reference TRBV5-1 and TRBJ1-1 gives the whole variable domain KAGVTQTPRYLIKTRGQQVTLSCSPISGHRSVSWYQQTPGQGLQFLFEYFSETQRNKGNFPGRFSGRQFSNSRSEMNVSTLELGDSALYLCASGPGNTEAFFGQGTRLTVV.

The CDR3 region has the DNA TGTGCCAGCAGCCAAGATGGGGGCACTGAAGCTTTCTTT. It codes for CASSQDGGTEAFF. The rearrangement links TRBV3-1 to TRBJ1-1; D perhaps matches TRBD1 (5 bases). Trimming took off 0 bases at V and 4 bases at J, with 6 bases between the two ends. This CDR3 has 13 amino acids. Germline CDR1 reads LGHDT; CDR2 reads YNNKEL (reference sequence).

The chain uses TRBV29-1 and TRBJ1-2, with TRBD1 identical over 8 bases. Germline lookup yields CDR1 SQVTM and CDR2 ANQGSEA. After removal of 6 bases from V and 5 bases from J, the junction contained 8 bases not matched to a gene. This CDR3 is built from 13 residues. The CDR3 DNA follows: TGCAGCGTCGCCGGGACAGGAAAATATGGCTACACCTTC. Translating gives CSVAGTGKYGYTF.

This chain links TRBV2 with TRBJ1-2, with 9 bases fitting TRBD1. V was pared by 9 bases and J by 5 bases, with 4 bases of the junction left unmatched. Germline V gives CDR1 SNHLY, CDR2 FYNNEI. The CDR3 has 12 amino acids. CDR3 residues: CARDRGVYGYTF. CDR3 nucleotide sequence: TGTGCCAGGGACAGGGGAGTTTATGGCTACACCTTC.

The gene calls are TRBV7-8 and TRBJ2-7; 11 nucleotides agree with TRBD1. Germline values: CDR1 SGHVS, CDR2 FQNEAQ. This CDR3 comprises 16 residues. V shed 5 bases and J 7 bases; nucleotides not matched to a gene: 13. The CDR3 reads CASSGWTGGILGEQYF. The CDR3 DNA follows: TGTGCCAGCAGCGGATGGACAGGGGGCATCCTGGGAGAGCAGTACTTC.

This clonotype was observed a few times. The V and J genes are TRBV5-1 and TRBJ2-5, with D possibly matching TRBD2 (6 bases). This CDR3 has 14 amino acids. The germline V gene has CDR1 SGHRS and CDR2 YFSETQ. V gave up 1 base and J gave up 1 base, with 8 bases separating them. The CDR3 here is CASSLYSGQETQYF. The CDR3 DNA is TGCGCCAGCAGCTTGTATAGCGGCCAAGAGACCCAGTACTTC.

The chain recombines TRBV5-8 with TRBJ2-4; D call uncertain. The CDR3 covers 15 residues. Trimming removed 0 bases at V and 7 bases at J, with 14 bases between. Germline V gene sequence: CDR1 SGHTS, CDR2 YDEGEE. The CDR3 nucleotides read TGTGCCAGCAGCTTGGTCAGTGCAGTAGGGAACATTCAGTACTTC. Amino acid sequence: CASSLVSAVGNIQYF. Filled out from reference TRBV5-8 and TRBJ2-4, the complete variable domain reads EAGVTQSPTHLIKTRGQQATLRCSPISGHTSVYWYQQALGLGLQFLLWYDEGEERNRGNFPPRFSGRQFPNYSSELNVNALELEDSALYLCASSLVSAVGNIQYFGAGTRLSVL.

The J gene is TRBJ2-1, the V gene TRBV10-1; a weak D match, TRBD1 (6 bases). This CDR3 has 15 residues. V gave up 0 bases and J gave up 3 bases, with 9 bases separating them. The germline V gene has CDR1 WNHNN and CDR2 SYGVQD (reference sequence). DNA for the CDR3: TGCGCCAGCAGTGAGTCTCGGACAGTCTACAATGAGCAGTTCTTC. Amino acids: CASSESRTVYNEQFF.

The chain combines TRBV12-3 or TRBV12-4 with TRBJ1-4; no definite D call. Trimming took 4 bases from V and 8 from J, leaving 8 bases between them. The CDR3 is made up of 12 amino acids. DNA of the CDR3: TGTGCCAGCAGTTCCTCCCGGGAAAAACTGTTTTTT. It translates to CASSSSREKLFF.

Here the CDR3 reads CASSLVFTGRGGYTF. The CDR3 DNA reads TGTGCCAGCAGCTTAGTCTTCACAGGGAGAGGTGGCTACACCTTC. V usage is TRBV7-9 and J usage is TRBJ1-2; tentatively, D is TRBD1 (6 bases). The germline V and J ends were trimmed by 1 base and 7 bases, with 16 bases remaining between them. The V gene's germline CDR1 is SEHNR and CDR2 FQNEAQ (reference sequence). This CDR3 has 15 residues.

The gene calls are TRBV4-1 and TRBJ2-7; D call uncertain. This CDR3 spans 12 amino acids. The V gene's germline CDR1 is MGHRA and CDR2 YSYEKL. The ends were cut back, 3 bases at V and 7 bases at J, with 10 bases in the middle. CDR3 nucleotide sequence: TGCGCCAGCAGCCAGGGCTACGGGGAGCAGTACTTC. This codes for CASSQGYGEQYF.

The genes are TRBV11-2 and TRBJ2-5; perhaps TRBD1 as D (5 bases). Trimming took 1 base from V and 5 from J, leaving 14 bases between them. Looked up from germline, CDR1 is SGHAT and CDR2 is FQNNGV. This CDR3 has 15 residues. The CDR3 region is CASSLGWGPRETQYF. In DNA form, the CDR3 reads TGTGCCAGCAGCTTAGGTTGGGGCCCACGTGAGACCCAGTACTTC.

The chain combines TRBV6-2 or TRBV6-3 with TRBJ2-7, with 11 bases matching TRBD1. The germline V gene has CDR1 MNHEY and CDR2 SVGEGT. The CDR3 sequence is 15 residues long. Trimming at V came to 10 bases and at J to 7 bases, leaving 15 bases not matched to a gene. Here the CDR3 reads CATDPTDRGLPEQYF. As DNA, the CDR3 is TGTGCCACCGACCCTACGGACAGGGGGCTCCCAGAGCAGTACTTC.